This T cell receptor (beta chain) was obtained from a study of technical replicates of blood from several donors. The assay was immunoSEQ multiplex PCR, and TCRdb's table has in-frame clones only and misses some. Of about 97,000 clones listed, 96% are singletons. The CDR3 sequence is 14 residues long. CDR1 MNHNY and CDR2 SVGAGI come from the germline V gene (reference sequence). Trimming removed 11 bases at V and 2 bases at J, with 18 bases between. This sequence was found in a human donor in good health. Sequencing input: T cells isolated from PBMCs. The chain links TRBV6-6 to TRBJ1-2, with TRBD1 as a possible D gene (5 bases). The CDR3 DNA is TGTGCCGGCACGGGGACGGGAGGGAACTATGGCTACACCTTC. This sequence encodes CAGTGTGGNYGYTF.